These 17 T cell receptor beta chains share one sample of origin, sequenced in a study of T cells in Graves' hyperthyroidism and ophthalmopathy. What was amplified from RNA transcripts were TCR beta CDR3 regions. A set of HTBI primers served as the primers for a first-round RT-PCR of the TCR CDR3. Using its own MiXCR run on the multiplex PCR reads, TCRdb lists one record per CDR3 protein. This sample yields a few hundred thousand distinct CDR3 sequences, of which roughly 13% are seen a single time; about 5% belongs to the top ten. Sequencing was done on a sample of blood. The source is a woman between 18 and 29 years old with Graves' hyperthyroidism.

This clonotype was counted at least ten times. The J gene is TRBJ1-2, the V gene TRBV28; D unresolved. CDR1 and CDR2 from the germline V gene are MDHEN and SYDVKM. The V gene lost 10 bases and the J gene lost 0 bases, with 18 bases spanning the gap. The CDR3 spans 15 residues. CDR3 region: CATKRVGEANYGYTF. CDR3 DNA: TGTGCCACCAAGCGGGTCGGGGAAGCTAACTATGGCTACACCTTC.

The chain has TRBV7-9 and TRBJ2-1; 12 bases line up with TRBD2. The CDR3 runs to 18 residues. Looked up from germline, CDR1 is SEHNR and CDR2 is FQNEAQ (reference sequence). J gave up 0 bases and V 5 bases, and 8 bases lay outside the gene matches. CDR3 bases: TGTGCCAGCAGCCTAAGGACTAGCGGGATTTTCTCCTACAATGAGCAGTTCTTC. Translating gives CASSLRTSGIFSYNEQFF.

This clonotype was recorded many times. V usage is TRBV18 and J usage is TRBJ1-2; TRBD1 matches 8 bases. Germline CDR1 reads KGHSH; CDR2 reads LQKENI. The ends lost 5 bases at V and 6 bases at J; junction bases unmatched: 14. The CDR3 covers 16 residues. The CDR3 is CASSTTTLSGGDGYTF. DNA of the CDR3: TGTGCCAGCTCAACAACCACTCTTTCAGGGGGCGATGGCTACACCTTC. The whole variable domain, remainder taken from reference TRBV18 and TRBJ1-2, is NAGVMQNPRHLVRRRGQEARLRCSPMKGHSHVYWYRQLPEEGLKFMVYLQKENIIDESGMPKERFSAEFPKEGPSILRIQQVVRGDSAAYFCASSTTTLSGGDGYTFGSGTRLTVV.

This clonotype was detected ten times or more. DNA of the CDR3: TGTGCCAGCAGCTTGATAGGGTCGGGACTAGGGACAGATACGCAGTATTTT. The encoded protein is CASSLIGSGLGTDTQYF. The chain joins TRBV5-5 to TRBJ2-3, with 8 bases fitting TRBD2. This CDR3 region has 17 residues. The germline gives CDR1 SGHKS, CDR2 YYEKEE (reference sequence). V shed 1 base and J 3 bases; nucleotides not matched to a gene: 10.

This clonotype was seen a handful of times. The J gene is TRBJ1-1, the V gene TRBV7-9; D gene unclear. V lost 1 base and J 3 bases, leaving 9 bases between the germline ends. The CDR3 covers 14 residues. The germline V gene encodes CDR1 SEHNR and CDR2 FQNEAQ (reference sequence). CDR3 sequence: CASSLDTPYTEAFF. The CDR3 nucleotides are TGTGCCAGCAGCTTAGACACCCCCTACACTGAAGCTTTCTTT.

This clonotype was counted ten times or more. J is TRBJ1-2 and V is TRBV6-2 or TRBV6-3, with 7 bases aligning to TRBD1. CDR1 and CDR2 (germline): MNHEY, SVGEGT. V gave up 4 bases and J gave up 4 bases; unmatched junction bases: 12. The CDR3 spans 16 residues. The CDR3 here is CASSSGQANSPYGYTF. CDR3 coding DNA: TGTGCCAGCAGTTCCGGACAGGCAAACTCCCCCTATGGCTACACCTTC.

Comments on this clonotype: Just one base apart from a much larger clone, this may be a read error. The chain links TRBV20-1 to TRBJ2-5, with TRBD2 matching 9 bases. Germline CDR1 and CDR2: DFQATT and SNEGSKA (reference sequence). The CDR3 extends over 14 amino acids. V shed 6 bases, J shed 7 bases, and the junction held 12 bases outside the gene matches. This CDR3 reads CSAGGGRARGTQYF. Written as DNA, the CDR3 is TGCAGTGCAGGGGGCGGGAGGGCTAGGGGGACCCAGTACTTC.

The V and J genes are TRBV6-1 and TRBJ2-3, with 8 bases that match TRBD2. Trimming took 6 bases from V and 4 from J; bases not matched to a gene: 6. Looked up from germline, CDR1 is MNHNS and CDR2 is SASEGT. The CDR3 extends over 14 amino acids. The CDR3 region has the DNA TGTGCCAGCAGGGGAGCGGGAGACGCAGATACGCAGTATTTT. Amino acids: CASRGAGDADTQYF.

This clonotype has just a few counts. This rearrangement joins TRBV3-1 to TRBJ2-1; 10 nucleotides agree with TRBD2. CDR1 is LGHDT and CDR2 is YNNKEL in the germline V gene (reference sequence). Trimming took 4 bases from V and 3 from J; bases not matched to a gene: 9. The CDR3 is made up of 17 amino acids. The CDR3 sequence is CASSPVAGGAFYNEQFF. CDR3 nucleotide sequence: TGTGCCAGCAGCCCGGTAGCGGGAGGCGCTTTCTACAATGAGCAGTTCTTC.

The table lists this clonotype with a few counts. This chain joins TRBV7-8 and TRBJ1-6, with 9 bases fitting TRBD1. Per the germline V gene, CDR1 is SGHVS and CDR2 is FQNEAQ. The CDR3 has 16 amino acids. V dropped 1 base and J dropped 10; count of bases not matched to a gene: 8. CDR3 nucleotide sequence: TGTGCCAGCAGCTTAGTAGGGACAGGGAAGTACTCACCCCTCCACTTT. Its protein is CASSLVGTGKYSPLHF.

This clonotype was seen ten or more times. The rearrangement joins TRBV7-2 to TRBJ1-2; D is ambiguous. V was shortened by 4 bases and J by 5 bases, with 17 bases between the two germline ends. Germline lookup yields CDR1 SGHTA and CDR2 FQGNSA. The length of the CDR3 is 15 residues. CDR3 sequence: CASSSDPEPSYGYTF. CDR3 in DNA: TGTGCCAGCAGCTCCGACCCGGAACCCTCTTATGGCTACACCTTC.

The chain is built from TRBV13 and TRBJ1-2; 8 positions agree with TRBD1. Germline values: CDR1 PRHDT, CDR2 FYEKMQ (reference sequence). This CDR3 has 18 amino acids. With V trimmed by 5 bases and J by 0 bases, 14 bases remained unmatched. CDR3 amino acids: CASSERRGTGTPNYGYTF. The CDR3 nucleotides read TGTGCCAGCAGCGAGCGGAGAGGGACAGGAACCCCTAACTATGGCTACACCTTC. The whole variable domain, remainder taken from reference TRBV13 and TRBJ1-2, is AAGVIQSPRHLIKEKRETATLKCYPIPRHDTVYWYQQGPGQDPQFLISFYEKMQSDKGSIPDRFSAQQFSDYHSELNMSSLELGDSALYFCASSERRGTGTPNYGYTFGSGTRLTVV.

In this sample, this clonotype turned up a few times. The V gene is TRBV3-1, the J gene TRBJ2-6; D uncertain. V shed 0 bases and J shed 1 base, with 7 bases lying between them. Germline CDR1 LGHDT, CDR2 YNNKEL (reference sequence). The CDR3 consists of 16 residues. This chain's CDR3 is CASSQDSWSGANVLTF. For the CDR3, the DNA is TGTGCCAGCAGCCAAGATAGCTGGTCTGGGGCCAACGTCCTGACTTTC.

This clonotype has a handful of counts. The chain is built from TRBV30 and TRBJ2-2; TRBD2 agrees at 8 bases. Germline V lookup: CDR1 GTSNPN, CDR2 SVGIG (reference sequence). J gave up 2 bases and V 3 bases, and 2 bases lay outside the gene matches. The CDR3 covers 14 residues. The CDR3 nucleotides are TGTGCCTGGAGGGGACTAGAAAACACCGGGGAGCTGTTTTTT. It translates to CAWRGLENTGELFF.

This clonotype was found many times. J is TRBJ2-1 and V is TRBV6-2 or TRBV6-3; no firm D call. The V gene lost 5 bases and the J gene lost 6 bases, with 20 bases spanning the gap. The germline CDR1 and CDR2 sequences are MNHEY and SVGEGT. This CDR3 contains 16 residues. The DNA of the CDR3 is TGTGCCAGCAGTCAGAGACTTACGCAATTAACCAATGAGCAGTTCTTC. Protein: CASSQRLTQLTNEQFF.

The CDR3 spells CASSYGVNRASGNTIYF. The DNA of the CDR3 is TGTGCCAGCAGTTACGGCGTGAACCGAGCCTCTGGAAACACCATATATTTT. V gene TRBV6-1 combines with J gene TRBJ1-3; D is uncertain. Germline assignment: CDR1 MNHNS and CDR2 SASEGT. The length of the CDR3 is 17 residues. V was pared by 5 bases and J by 0 bases, with 17 bases between.

The chain is built from TRBV2 and TRBJ1-5; a possible D gene is TRBD1 (6 bases). The germline V gene has CDR1 SNHLY and CDR2 FYNNEI. Trimming took off 4 bases at V and 6 bases at J, with 19 bases between the two ends. CDR3 length: 16 amino acids. CDR3 DNA: TGTGCCAGCAGTGGAGTGGGGGGGGCCTTTGGTCAGCCCCAGCATTTT. Its translation: CASSGVGGAFGQPQHF. Full variable domain (rest looked up from reference TRBV2 and TRBJ1-5): EPEVTQTPSHQVTQMGQEVILRCVPISNHLYFYWYRQILGQKVEFLVSFYNNEISEKSEIFDDQFSVERPDGSNFTLKIRSTKLEDSAMYFCASSGVGGAFGQPQHFGDGTRLSIL.